This section outlines one TCR beta chain sequence together with its context. The sample is drawn from a study of blood T cell repertoires in COVID-19. Turning to the study itself: PBMCs, B-cell-depleted T cells, or T cells were the source of the cDNA or gDNA that made up the material.

Authors' analysis steps: Amplified reference gene primers provided the basis for estimating nucleated cell counts. The method was immunoSEQ multiplex PCR; TCRdb's version includes in-frame clones alone and lacks a portion of them. V, J and clone size reflect that table, while D and trimming were determined from the DNA. The sample lists about 220,000 clones, less than 90% occurring once. The TCR was taken from a man aged 30 to 39 with active or convalescent COVID-19. Specimen: peripheral blood.

As DNA, the CDR3 is TGTGCCAGCAGATATACCGGGAGCGGCTACGAGCAGTACTTC. Amino acids: CASRYTGSGYEQYF. This rearrangement joins TRBV5-6 to TRBJ2-7, with a tentative D call TRBD2 (6 bases). The CDR3 runs 14 residues. V lost 5 bases to trimming and J lost 3 bases, with 15 bases between them. The germline V gene encodes CDR1 SGHDT and CDR2 YYEEEE.